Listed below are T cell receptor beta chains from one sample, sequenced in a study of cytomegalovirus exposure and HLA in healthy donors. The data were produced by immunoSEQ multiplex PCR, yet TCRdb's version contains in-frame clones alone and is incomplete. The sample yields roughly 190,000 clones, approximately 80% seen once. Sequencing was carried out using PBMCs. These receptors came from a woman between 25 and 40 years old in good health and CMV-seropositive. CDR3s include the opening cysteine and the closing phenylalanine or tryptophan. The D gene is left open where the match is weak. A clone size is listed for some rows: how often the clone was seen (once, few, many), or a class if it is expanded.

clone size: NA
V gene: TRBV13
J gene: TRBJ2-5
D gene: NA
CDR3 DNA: TGTGCCAGCAGCGCCCGGGGGGCGGAGACCCAGTACTTC
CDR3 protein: CASSARGAETQYF

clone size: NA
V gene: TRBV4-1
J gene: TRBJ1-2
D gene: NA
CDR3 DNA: TGCGCCAGCAGCCAAGCTCAGGGTAACAACTATGGCTACACCTTC
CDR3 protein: CASSQAQGNNYGYTF

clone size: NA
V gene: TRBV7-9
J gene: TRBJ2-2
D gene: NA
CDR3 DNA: TGTGCCAGCAGCTTAGCGCCGGGGAGGAACACCGGGGAGCTGTTTTTT
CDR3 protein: CASSLAPGRNTGELFF

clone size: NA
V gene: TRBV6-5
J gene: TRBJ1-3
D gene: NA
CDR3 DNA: TGTGCCAGCCTTAGTCCTGGAAACACCATATATTTT
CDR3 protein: CASLSPGNTIYF

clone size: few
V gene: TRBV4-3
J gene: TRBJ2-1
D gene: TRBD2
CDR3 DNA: TGCGCCAGCAGCCAAGATCCTTCGGGGACTAGCGCGTTCAGTGAGCAGTTCTTC
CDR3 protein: CASSQDPSGTSAFSEQFF

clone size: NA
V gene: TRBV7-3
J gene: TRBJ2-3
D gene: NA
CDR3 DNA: TGTGCCAGCAGCTTAACGGGCGAAGGGAAGGGAGGTACGCAGTATTTT
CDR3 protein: CASSLTGEGKGGTQYF

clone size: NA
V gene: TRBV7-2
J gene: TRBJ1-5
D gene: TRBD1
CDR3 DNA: TGTGCCAGCAGCTTAGCGTTCGGACAGGGGGTACATTTT
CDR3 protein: CASSLAFGQGVHF

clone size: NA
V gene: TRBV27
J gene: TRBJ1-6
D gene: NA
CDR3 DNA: TGTGCCAGCAGTTATAGGGGCTCCTATAATTCACCCCTCCACTTT
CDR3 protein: CASSYRGSYNSPLHF

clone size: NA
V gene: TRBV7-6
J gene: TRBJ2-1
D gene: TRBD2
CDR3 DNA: TGTGCCAGCAGCTTATCCGGGCCTAGCGGGAGACATGAGCAGTTCTTC
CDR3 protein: CASSLSGPSGRHEQFF

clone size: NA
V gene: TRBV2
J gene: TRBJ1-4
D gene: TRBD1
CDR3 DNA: TGTGCCAGCAGTGACCGACTACAGGGGGCCTGGGAAAAACTGTTTTTT
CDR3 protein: CASSDRLQGAWEKLFF

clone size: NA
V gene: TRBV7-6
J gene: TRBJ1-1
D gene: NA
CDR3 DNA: TGTGCCAGCAGCCTAAACGGGGAGAACACTGAAGCTTTCTTT
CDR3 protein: CASSLNGENTEAFF

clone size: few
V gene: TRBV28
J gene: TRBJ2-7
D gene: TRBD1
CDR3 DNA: TGTGCCAGCAGTCGGACAGGGGGTTCCTACGAGCAGTACTTC
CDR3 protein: CASSRTGGSYEQYF

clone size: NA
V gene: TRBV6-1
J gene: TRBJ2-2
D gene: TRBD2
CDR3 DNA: TGTGCCAGCAGTCGATTAGCGGGAGGGCCCGGGGAGCTGTTTTTT
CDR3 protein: CASSRLAGGPGELFF

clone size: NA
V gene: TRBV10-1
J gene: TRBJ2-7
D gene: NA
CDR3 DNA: TGCGCCAGCAGTGAGGAGGCACGGGGAACTAACGAGCAGTACTTC
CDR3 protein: CASSEEARGTNEQYF

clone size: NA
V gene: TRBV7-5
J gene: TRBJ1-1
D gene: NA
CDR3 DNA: TGTGCCAGGGGGGACAGGGCCATGAACACTGAAGCTTTCTTT
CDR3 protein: CARGDRAMNTEAFF

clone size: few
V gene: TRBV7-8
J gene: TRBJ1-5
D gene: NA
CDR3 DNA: TGTGCCAGCAGCCGACAAGGACAGCCCCAGCATTTT
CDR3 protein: CASSRQGQPQHF

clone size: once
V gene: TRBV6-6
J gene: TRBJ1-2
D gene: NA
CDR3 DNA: TGTGCCAGCAGTACGGGGACTATCTATGGCTACACCTTC
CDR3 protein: CASSTGTIYGYTF

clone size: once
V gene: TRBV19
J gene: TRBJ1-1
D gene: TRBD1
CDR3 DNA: TGTGCCAGTAAGACAGGGGATTACATGAACACTGAAGCTTTCTTT
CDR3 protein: CASKTGDYMNTEAFF

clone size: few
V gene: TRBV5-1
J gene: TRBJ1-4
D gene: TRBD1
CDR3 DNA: TGCGCCAGCAGCTCGGACAGGGCGTTGGGAAAACTGTTTTTT
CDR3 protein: CASSSDRALGKLFF

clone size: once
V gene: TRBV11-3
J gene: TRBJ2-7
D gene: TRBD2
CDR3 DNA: TGTGCCAGCAGCCGCGGGAGGGCGATATCCTACGAGCAGTACTTC
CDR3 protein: CASSRGRAISYEQYF

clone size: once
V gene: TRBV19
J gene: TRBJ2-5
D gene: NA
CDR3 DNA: TGTGCCAGTAGTAGGAGCAGTCGCGAGACCCAGTACTTC
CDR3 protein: CASSRSSRETQYF

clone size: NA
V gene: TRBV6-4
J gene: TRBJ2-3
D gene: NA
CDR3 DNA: TGTGCCAGCAGCCGGGACACAAGCACAGATACGCAGTATTTT
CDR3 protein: CASSRDTSTDTQYF

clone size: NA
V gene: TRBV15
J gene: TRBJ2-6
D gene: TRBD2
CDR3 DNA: TGTGCCACCTCTAGCGGGGTTGGGGCCAACGTCCTGACTTTC
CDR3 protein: CATSSGVGANVLTF

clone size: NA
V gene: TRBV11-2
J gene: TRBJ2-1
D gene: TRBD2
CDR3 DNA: TGTGCCAGCAGGTCCAGACTAGCGGGAGAAACCCATGAGCAGTTCTTC
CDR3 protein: CASRSRLAGETHEQFF

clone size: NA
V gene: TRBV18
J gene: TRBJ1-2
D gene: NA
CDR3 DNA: TGTGCCAGCTCACCACCGGGCCCGAGGGTAGGCGGCTACACCTTC
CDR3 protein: CASSPPGPRVGGYTF

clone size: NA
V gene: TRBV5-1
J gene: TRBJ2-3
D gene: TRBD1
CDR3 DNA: TGCGCCAGCAGCTTGGAACGGGACAGGCAGTATTTT
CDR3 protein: CASSLERDRQYF

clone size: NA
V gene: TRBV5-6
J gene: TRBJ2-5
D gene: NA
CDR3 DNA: TGTGCCAGCAGCCGAACAGGTACTCAAGAGACCCAGTACTTC
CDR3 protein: CASSRTGTQETQYF

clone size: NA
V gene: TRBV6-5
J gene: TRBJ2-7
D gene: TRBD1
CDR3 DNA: TGTGCCACCGGACAGGGAGCTGGGTACGAGCAGTACTTC
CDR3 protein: CATGQGAGYEQYF

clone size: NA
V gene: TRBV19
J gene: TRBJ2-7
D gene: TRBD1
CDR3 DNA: TGTGCCAGTAGCTGGGACAGGGACTACGAGCAGTACTTC
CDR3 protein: CASSWDRDYEQYF

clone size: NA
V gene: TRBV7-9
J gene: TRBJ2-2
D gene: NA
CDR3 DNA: TGTTCCAGCAGCTCCTCTCGCGGTATAAGATGGGACACCGGGGAGCTGTTTTTT
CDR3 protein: CSSSSSRGIRWDTGELFF

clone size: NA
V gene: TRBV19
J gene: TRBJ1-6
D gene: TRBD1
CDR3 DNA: TGTGCCAGCAACAGGGGGATTGATTCACCCCTCCACTTT
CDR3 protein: CASNRGIDSPLHF

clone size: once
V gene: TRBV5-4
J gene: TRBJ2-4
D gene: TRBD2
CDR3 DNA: TGTGCCAGCAGCTTAGCGGGAGATGCCAAAAACATTCAGTACTTC
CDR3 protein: CASSLAGDAKNIQYF

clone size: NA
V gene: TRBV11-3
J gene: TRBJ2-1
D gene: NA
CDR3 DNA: TGTGCCAGCAGCTTTGACAGGTCGGGTGAGCAGTTCTTC
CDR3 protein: CASSFDRSGEQFF

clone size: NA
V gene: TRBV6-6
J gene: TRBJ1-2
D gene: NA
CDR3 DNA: TGTGCCAGCAGGAGACAGGAGGCCTATGGCTACACCTTC
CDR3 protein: CASRRQEAYGYTF

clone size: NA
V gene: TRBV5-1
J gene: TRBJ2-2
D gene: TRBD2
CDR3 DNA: TGCGCCAGCAGCTTGGTACTAGCGGGGTCCACCGGGGAGCTGTTTTTT
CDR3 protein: CASSLVLAGSTGELFF

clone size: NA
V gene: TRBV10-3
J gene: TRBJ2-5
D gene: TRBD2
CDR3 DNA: TGTGCCATCAGTGACCCTAGCGGGGGGCCTCAGTACTTC
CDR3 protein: CAISDPSGGPQYF

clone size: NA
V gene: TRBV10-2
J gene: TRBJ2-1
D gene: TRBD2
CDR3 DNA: TGCGCCAGCGGCGGGACTAGGGACTACAATGAGCAGTTCTTC
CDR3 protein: CASGGTRDYNEQFF

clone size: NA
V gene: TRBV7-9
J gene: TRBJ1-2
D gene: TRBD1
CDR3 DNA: TGTGCCAGCAGCTTAAGGAGACAGGGGGCTAGCGGAGGCTACACCTTC
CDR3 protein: CASSLRRQGASGGYTF

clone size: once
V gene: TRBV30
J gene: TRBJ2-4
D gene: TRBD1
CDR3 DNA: TGTGCCTGGAGTGTACCCTCAGGGGGCAAAAACATTCAGTACTTC
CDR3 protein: CAWSVPSGGKNIQYF

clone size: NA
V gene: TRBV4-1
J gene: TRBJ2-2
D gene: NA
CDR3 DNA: TGCGCCAGCAGCCAAGAAGGGGGGGCCGGCACCGGGGAGCTGTTTTTT
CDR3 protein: CASSQEGGAGTGELFF

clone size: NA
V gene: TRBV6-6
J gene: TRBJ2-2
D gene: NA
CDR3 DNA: TGTGCCAGCAGGACGGGGAGGCCGAACACCGGGGAGCTGTTTTTT
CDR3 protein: CASRTGRPNTGELFF

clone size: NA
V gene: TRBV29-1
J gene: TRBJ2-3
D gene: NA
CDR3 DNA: TGCAGCTCCAAGTCGACTACAGATACGCAGTATTTT
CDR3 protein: CSSKSTTDTQYF

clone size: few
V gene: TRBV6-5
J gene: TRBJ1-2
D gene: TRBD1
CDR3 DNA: TGTGCCAGCAGTTACACGACAGGGGGGGGCTATGGCTACACCTTC
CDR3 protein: CASSYTTGGGYGYTF

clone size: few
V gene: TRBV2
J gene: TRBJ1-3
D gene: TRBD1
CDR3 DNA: TGTGCCAGCAGGGGACAGAGTGGAAACACCATATATTTT
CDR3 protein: CASRGQSGNTIYF

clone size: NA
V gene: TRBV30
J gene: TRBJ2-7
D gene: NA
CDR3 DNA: TGTGCCTGGACCCCGGGACAAATGACCTACGAGCAGTACTTC
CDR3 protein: CAWTPGQMTYEQYF

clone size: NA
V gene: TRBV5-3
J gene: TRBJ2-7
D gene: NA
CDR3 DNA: TGTGCCAGAAGCTTGGAGCGGCGGATCTCCTACGAGCAGTACTTC
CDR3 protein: CARSLERRISYEQYF

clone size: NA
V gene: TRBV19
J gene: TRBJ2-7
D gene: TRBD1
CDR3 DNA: TGTGCCAGTAGGGCCGGGACAGGGATCTACGAGCAGTACTTC
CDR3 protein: CASRAGTGIYEQYF

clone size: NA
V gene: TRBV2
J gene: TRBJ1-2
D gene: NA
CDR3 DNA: TGTGCCAGCAGTGAAAGGAGCCGGGATTCCTATGGCTACACCTTC
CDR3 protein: CASSERSRDSYGYTF

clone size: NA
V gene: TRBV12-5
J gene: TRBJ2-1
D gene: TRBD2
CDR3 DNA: TGTGCTAGTGGTTTAGGGACTAGCCTCGATGAGCAGTTCTTC
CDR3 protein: CASGLGTSLDEQFF